This record concerns one TCR beta chain sequence. Its specificity is unknown. The assay that was used to sequence DNA from cultured CD4+ T cells was the Oncomine TCR Beta short-read assay. Genomic DNA was extracted from cultured CD4+ T cells. TCRdb re-called the PCR reads with MiXCR, one entry per CDR3 protein. The data contain 15,000 or so distinct CDR3 sequences, 65% to 80% of them singletons. Treatment: approximately 11-day PBMC culture with coronavirus spike peptide pools or control peptides (ViraFEST assay). This sample stems from a study of vaccination and CD4 T cells after COVID-19. Germline-derived CDR1 and CDR2 are DFQATT and SNEGSKA (reference sequence). The CDR3 is 15 amino acids. Trimming removed 0 bases at V and 7 bases at J, with 15 bases between.

The receptor comes from a human donor who had recovered from COVID-19. The chain combines TRBV20-1 with TRBJ2-2, with TRBD2 as a possible D gene (5 bases). Sequencing was done on a sample of CD4+ T cells from blood, cultured in vitro. The CDR3 sequence is CSARDVTGKGGELFF. The DNA for the CDR3 is TGCAGTGCTAGAGATGTTACGGGGAAAGGCGGGGAGCTGTTTTTT.